This TCR beta chain was obtained from a study of blood T cells in healthy people across ages. V was cut by 2 bases and J by 2 bases, with 7 bases left in between. This CDR3 is 14 amino acids long. In germline, CDR1 is LNHNV, CDR2 YYDKDF (reference sequence). PCR was performed a second time for about 6 to 12 cycles using a sample-barcoded 5' primer and a J-beta primer mix. TCRdb reprocessed the 5' RACE reads via MiXCR and lists one record per CDR3 protein. The table has 870,000 or so distinct CDR3 sequences, around 28% seen once; the top ten hold 17%. Note on this clonotype: Its specificity is not known.

Overall study findings and caveats: Comparison with aged donors showed that long-lived donors had more naive CD4+ cells and higher diversity.

Sequenced sample: blood. The chain uses TRBV15 and TRBJ2-1; D may be TRBD1 or TRBD2 (5 bases each). The origin of this receptor is a woman of 80 years or more in good health. The CDR3 nucleotides are TGTGCCACCAGCAGACAGGGAGCCTACAATGAGCAGTTCTTC. Translated: CATSRQGAYNEQFF. Full variable domain (remainder filled in from reference TRBV15 and TRBJ2-1): DAMVIQNPRYQVTQFGKPVTLSCSQTLNHNVMYWYQQKSSQAPKLLFHYYDKDFNNEADTPDNFQSRRPNTSFCFLDIRSPGLGDTAMYLCATSRQGAYNEQFFGPGTRLTVL.